These 3 T cell receptor beta chains share one sample of origin, sequenced in a study of blood T cell repertoires in COVID-19 (dated by TCRdb to between 2020 and 2021). The method behind the library was the immunoSEQ multiplex PCR assay. Sourced from immuneACCESS, this table was stored by TCRdb with only in-frame sequences that have V and J called. A share of the clones is absent; for the studies checked, an unresolved V gene accounts for under half, and the remainder has no known explanation. This sample holds some 69,000 clones; 90% were observed only once. Roughly 1.2% of the sample is taken by the ten largest. Sequencing used peripheral blood. These receptors were obtained from a man aged 55-75 years with acute or convalescent COVID-19.

The chain is built from TRBV3-1 (or the pseudogene TRBV3-2) and TRBJ1-5; 7 bases fit TRBD1. The germline V gene has CDR1 LGHDT and CDR2 YNNKEL (reference sequence). The ends lost 4 bases at V and 8 bases at J; junction bases unmatched: 11. This CDR3 is built from 15 residues. The CDR3 DNA is TGTGCCAGCAGCCGGACCCAAGACAGGGTCGAGCCCCAGCATTTT. It is translated as CASSRTQDRVEPQHF.

The rearrangement joins TRBV2 to TRBJ1-1; 8 nucleotides line up with TRBD1. The V gene end was trimmed by 3 bases and the J gene end by 5 bases; junction bases not matched to a gene: 14. The V gene's germline CDR1 is SNHLY and CDR2 FYNNEI. This CDR3 region has 17 residues. Here the CDR3 DNA reads TGTGCCAGCAGTGAGAGGGCAGGGGGCCCTAGGCAAACTGAAGCTTTCTTT. Protein sequence: CASSERAGGPRQTEAFF.

The chain links TRBV5-1 to TRBJ1-6; 7 bases fit TRBD1. From germline, CDR1 is SGHRS and CDR2 YFSETQ. This CDR3 has 14 amino acids. V trimming: 4 bases; J trimming: 10 bases; junction bases outside the gene matches: 8. CDR3 protein: CASSPRQGASPLHF. The CDR3 DNA reads as TGCGCCAGCAGCCCTAGACAGGGAGCCTCACCCCTCCACTTT.